This TCR beta chain was documented in a study of T cells after posttransplantation cyclophosphamide. Regarding the study as a whole: After PTCy, TRB diversity resembled that of CNI/methotrexate controls. Tissue-infiltrating T cells from skin or gut overlapped little with blood T cells. Donor-recipient repertoire similarity was low at 1-2 months, rising over year one.

The table came from immunoSEQ multiplex PCR; TCRdb's copy has only in-frame clones and leaves some out. The data contain roughly 4,800 clones, approximately 80% of them singletons. Busulfan-fludarabine conditioning, marrow transplant, and cyclophosphamide on days +3 and +4 were administered. This clone was counted only a few times. Its antigen is not known. Trimming cost V 4 bases and J 1 base; bases outside gene matches: 8. The CDR3 sequence is 15 residues long. Germline CDR1 and CDR2: SGHRS and YFSETQ. This chain uses TRBV5-1 with TRBJ2-7; 7 bases map to TRBD1. This TCR derives from a male patient in his 50s who received an allogeneic stem cell transplant from a related donor and was CMV-positive. Some T cells may possibly be graft donor cells. The sequencing here drew on PBMCs, taken after allogeneic stem cell transplant with posttransplant cyclophosphamide. The CDR3 DNA sequence: TGCGCCAGCAGCCCAGGACAGGTCGTATCCTACGAGCAGTACTTC. It translates to CASSPGQVVSYEQYF.